A selection of T cell receptor beta chains follows, all from one sample in a study of blood T cell repertoires in COVID-19. Measured with immunoSEQ multiplex PCR; TCRdb has only the in-frame clones, and not every one. The data hold 150,000 to 200,000 clones, with under 80% observed a single time. The sample was peripheral blood. These receptors originate from an elderly woman with acute or convalescent COVID-19. Both conserved end residues are part of each CDR3. D genes are given only for firm matches. The listing skips clone size in some rows; elsewhere it reads once, few, many or a size class.

abundance	d_gene	j_gene	v_gene	CDR3nt	CDR3aa
NA	NA	TRBJ2-7	TRBV30	TGTGCCTGGAGTCTCGGGAGCTCCTACGAGCAGTACTTC	CAWSLGSSYEQYF
NA	NA	TRBJ1-5	TRBV7-9	TGTGCCAGCAGCCCTTACAGGGAAGATCAGCCCCAGCATTTT	CASSPYREDQPQHF
once	TRBD1	TRBJ2-3	TRBV7-2	TGTGCCAGTAAGAGGGGGCTAGCATTCACAGATACGCAGTATTTT	CASKRGLAFTDTQYF
NA	NA	TRBJ2-1	TRBV27	TGTGCCAGCAGCGTGGCAGGGTCCAATGAGCAGTTCTTC	CASSVAGSNEQFF
NA	TRBD2	TRBJ2-1	TRBV10-3	TGTGCCATCAGTCTAGCGGGAGGGCCTGGCAATGAGCAGTTCTTC	CAISLAGGPGNEQFF
few	TRBD2	TRBJ2-1	TRBV6-5	TGTGCCAGCAGTTACTCCGGACTAGCGGTTAATGAGCAGTTCTTC	CASSYSGLAVNEQFF
once	NA	TRBJ2-7	TRBV11-2	TGTGCCAGCAGCGCCTCGATCTATTCCTACGAGCAGTACTTC	CASSASIYSYEQYF
NA	NA	TRBJ2-3	TRBV7-2	TGTGCCAGCAGCTTATTTGGCCAGAACACAGATACGCAGTATTTT	CASSLFGQNTDTQYF
few	TRBD1	TRBJ1-3	TRBV7-8	TGTGCCAGCAGCTTAATGCAGGGGGCACTTGGAAACACCATATATTTT	CASSLMQGALGNTIYF
NA	NA	TRBJ1-1	TRBV6-2/TRBV6-3	TGTGCCAGCAGTTACGGGCTGGGCGGGGGGACTGAAGCTTTCTTT	CASSYGLGGGTEAFF
few	NA	TRBJ2-7	TRBV25-1	TGTGCCAGCAGGAGGGAGATCGAGCAGTACTTC	CASRREIEQYF
NA	NA	TRBJ1-5	TRBV28	TGTGCCAGCATCACGTGGTCGGGGGGTCAGCCCCAGCATTTT	CASITWSGGQPQHF
NA	NA	TRBJ2-1	TRBV7-6	TGTGCCAGCAGCTTAGCGTCCGCGGGCCATGAGCAGTTCTTC	CASSLASAGHEQFF
NA	NA	TRBJ1-3	TRBV10-1	TGCGCCAGCAGTGAATCCGGGGGAGCTGGAAACACCATATATTTT	CASSESGGAGNTIYF
NA	TRBD1	TRBJ2-7	TRBV28	TGTGCCAGCAGGGCCGGGACAGGGGGGTCCTACGAGCAGTACTTC	CASRAGTGGSYEQYF
few	TRBD1	TRBJ1-5	TRBV19	TGTGCCAGTAGTACCCTCTTGACAGGGCCTAGCAATCAGCCCCAGCATTTT	CASSTLLTGPSNQPQHF
NA	TRBD1	TRBJ1-6	TRBV7-9	TGTGCCAGCAGCCCCAGGGGGCGGAATAATTCACCCCTCCACTTT	CASSPRGRNNSPLHF
NA	NA	TRBJ2-7	TRBV11-1	TGTGCCAGCAGACTTGAGAGTCTGGCGGACGAGCAGTACTTC	CASRLESLADEQYF
few	TRBD1	TRBJ1-2	TRBV9	TGTGCCAGCAGCGTCGGACAGGGACGTCTTGGCTACACCTTC	CASSVGQGRLGYTF
NA	NA	TRBJ1-3	TRBV7-8	TGTGCCAGCAGCTTGAGAGGGACTGGAAACACCATATATTTT	CASSLRGTGNTIYF
medium-sized	NA	TRBJ1-1	TRBV7-9	TGTGCCAGCAGGCCTACCGGACTCACTGAAGCTTTCTTT	CASRPTGLTEAFF
NA	TRBD1	TRBJ1-5	TRBV30	TGTGCCTGGAGTCCCGGACAGGGGGGTCAGCCCCAGCATTTT	CAWSPGQGGQPQHF
NA	NA	TRBJ1-1	TRBV7-9	TGTGCCAGCAGCTTAGTAGTGAACACTGAAGCTTTCTTT	CASSLVVNTEAFF
NA	NA	TRBJ1-2	TRBV4-2	TGTGCCAGCAGCCAAGATGAGGCAGCGACCCCCGACTATGGCTACACCTTC	CASSQDEAATPDYGYTF
once	TRBD2	TRBJ2-3	TRBV11-3	TGTGCCAGCAGCGCTACTAGCGGGGGCACAGATACGCAGTATTTT	CASSATSGGTDTQYF
NA	TRBD1	TRBJ1-2	TRBV25-1	TGTGCCAGCAGTGATCAGGGGGCAAGTGTGGTGTGGGGCTACACCTTC	CASSDQGASVVWGYTF
NA	NA	TRBJ1-1	TRBV28	TGTGCCAGCAGTTTGGTCAGGGTGGACACTGAAGCTTTCTTT	CASSLVRVDTEAFF
NA	NA	TRBJ2-7	TRBV14	TGTGCCAGCAGCAGGTATCAGGGAGGCTACGAGCAGTACTTC	CASSRYQGGYEQYF
NA	NA	TRBJ1-1	TRBV27	TGTGCCAGCAGCCAATTCAGGAACACTGAAGCTTTCTTT	CASSQFRNTEAFF
NA	NA	TRBJ1-3	TRBV28	TGTGCCAGCGGGCTGAGCTCTGGAAACACCATATATTTT	CASGLSSGNTIYF
NA	TRBD2	TRBJ2-3	TRBV19	TGTGCCAGTAGTAAGATAGCGGGAGGGCCGAGTCCAGATACGCAGTATTTT	CASSKIAGGPSPDTQYF
NA	NA	TRBJ1-5	TRBV6-2/TRBV6-3	TGTGCCAGCAGTTACTCCGGGCCCCAGCATTTT	CASSYSGPQHF
NA	NA	TRBJ2-3	TRBV12-1	TGTGCCAGCAGCTGCGACAGGGCGCTTCATCCGGATACGCAGTATTTT	CASSCDRALHPDTQYF
many	NA	TRBJ2-4	TRBV14	TGTGCCAGCACCCTAGTTTTCGGGAGAAACATTCAGTACTTC	CASTLVFGRNIQYF
few	TRBD1	TRBJ2-5	TRBV2	TGTGCCAGCTCAGTACAGGGGGCAAAAGAGACCCAGTACTTC	CASSVQGAKETQYF
NA	TRBD1	TRBJ2-3	TRBV7-2	TGTGCCAGCACCTTGAGTTTGGGACAGGGGCAACATACGCAGTATTTT	CASTLSLGQGQHTQYF
NA	NA	TRBJ2-7	TRBV7-2	TGTGCCAGCAGCTTAGCTCACAACTACGAGCAGTACTTC	CASSLAHNYEQYF
NA	NA	TRBJ2-2	TRBV7-2	TGTGCCAGCAGCTTTCTACGAGGGAACACCGGGGAGCTGTTTTTT	CASSFLRGNTGELFF
NA	NA	TRBJ2-3	TRBV5-1	TGCGCCAGCAGCAGTCTAGATTTTCGTGGTACGCAGTATTTT	CASSSLDFRGTQYF
NA	NA	TRBJ2-3	TRBV10-1	TGCGCCAGCAGTGAGTCGGGGGCCCGGGATACGCAGTATTTT	CASSESGARDTQYF
NA	TRBD2	TRBJ2-1	TRBV19	TGTGCCAGTAGTATATTAGCGGGAGGTATAAATGAGCAGTTCTTC	CASSILAGGINEQFF